Below, 27 T cell receptor beta chains from the same sample are listed, as sequenced in a study of regulatory T cells in long-lasting Graves disease (dated by TCRdb to 2020 to 2022). The time point label of this sample denotes: persistent/refractory GD, antithyroid drugs over 5 years with positive TRAb. For both TCR sequencing and RNA sequencing, RNA was extracted from PBMCs in TRIzol. Receptor libraries were prepared by multiplex PCR. TCRdb names Illumina HiSeq 4000 as the instrument used. To build TCR beta libraries, CDR3 regions were amplified by Arm-PCR using iRepertoire HTBI primers. TCRdb reprocessed the public reads (quality trimming at Q25 with fastp, clone calling with MiXCR) and kept in-frame beta chains. Merged by CDR3 protein, the rows form single entries marked with the most common genes and DNA. The sample includes some 450,000 distinct CDR3 sequences, with 23% observed a single time. The ten largest clones represent roughly 28% of the sample.

Sequencing used peripheral blood mononuclear cells (PBMCs), obtained when the disease was refractory, from a patient treated with antithyroid drugs. These receptors were taken from a female donor with Graves disease.

This clonotype was counted ten times or more. This chain joins TRBV27 and TRBJ1-2, with TRBD1 matching over 9 bases. J lost 6 bases, V lost 2 bases, and 1 base had no gene match. The germline V gene encodes CDR1 MNHEY and CDR2 SMNVEV (reference sequence). The CDR3 totals 13 residues. CDR3 sequence: CASSLRQGDGYTF. The CDR3 DNA follows: TGTGCCAGCAGTTTAAGACAGGGGGATGGCTACACCTTC.

About this clonotype: Possible read error: a much larger clone is one base away. This sequence joins TRBV7-8 and TRBJ2-5, with D possibly being TRBD1 (6 bases). Germline loops: CDR1 SGHVS, CDR2 FQNEAQ. V was cut by 2 bases and J by 5 bases, with 12 bases left in between. There are 14 residues in the CDR3. In DNA, the CDR3 is TGTGCCAGCAGCTTAACAGGGCGGCCTGAGACCCAGTACTTC. This codes for CASSLTGRPETQYF.

On this clonotype: Possible read error: a much larger clone is one base away. The chain has TRBV28 and TRBJ2-5; no clear D. This CDR3 has 14 residues. The ends were cut back, 4 bases at V and 5 bases at J, with 14 bases in the middle. Looked up from germline, CDR1 is MDHEN and CDR2 is SYDVKM. In nucleotides, the CDR3 is TGTGCCAGCAGTTCGGGCAGCCTGGGGGAGACCCAGTACTTC. This translates into CASSSGSLGETQYF.

To note about this clonotype: It is likely a read error: a sequence one base away is far more abundant. This chain joins TRBV10-3 and TRBJ1-1; 10 bases match TRBD1. V lost 4 bases to trimming and J lost 3 bases; unmatched junction nucleotides: 2. Per germline, CDR1 ENHRY and CDR2 SYGVKD. The CDR3 has 14 residues. CDR3 DNA: TGTGCCATCAGTGGGACAGGGGGTGACACTGAAGCTTTCTTT. As protein: CAISGTGGDTEAFF.

The chain carries TRBV12-3 or TRBV12-4 and TRBJ2-7; tentatively, D is TRBD2 (6 bases). V lost 5 bases to trimming and J lost 10 bases, with 15 bases between them. The CDR3 covers 12 residues. CDR3 protein: CASSAGLQFQYF. CDR3 nucleotides: TGTGCCAGCAGTGCGGGACTCCAGTTCCAGTACTTC.

As concerns this clonotype: A much larger clone differs by one base, so this may be a read error. This chain uses TRBV28 with TRBJ1-4; 8 nucleotides align to TRBD1. Germline lookup yields CDR1 MDHEN and CDR2 SYDVKM. CDR3 length: 17 residues. CDR3 loop: CASSLILQDRANEKPFF. The DNA for the CDR3 is TGTGCCAGCAGTTTAATTTTACAGGACAGGGCTAATGAAAAACCGTTTTTT.

The chain recombines TRBV30 with TRBJ1-2, with 8 bases fitting TRBD1. The V gene's germline CDR1 is GTSNPN and CDR2 SVGIG (reference sequence). V was pared by 4 bases and J by 8 bases, with 9 bases of the junction left unmatched. The CDR3 runs 13 residues. This CDR3 is CAWTPQGVLGYTF. Written as DNA, the CDR3 is TGTGCCTGGACCCCACAGGGGGTCCTGGGCTACACCTTC.

The V call is TRBV24-1, the J call TRBJ1-5; possibly TRBD1 for D (5 bases). Germline assignment: CDR1 KGHDR and CDR2 SFDVKD. The CDR3 extends over 16 amino acids. V gave up 5 bases and J gave up 0 bases, with 13 bases separating them. CDR3 DNA: TGTGCCACCAGTGGTCATGGGGGAGATAGCAATCAGCCCCAGCATTTT. Its translation: CATSGHGGDSNQPQHF.

V gene TRBV28 combines with J gene TRBJ1-2; 12 bases are a match to TRBD1. The CDR3 length is 14 residues. J lost 9 bases, V lost 3 bases, and 5 bases had no gene match. Germline V gene data show CDR1 as MDHEN and CDR2 as SYDVKM. CDR3 nucleotide sequence: TGTGCCAGCAGTTTGGGGACAGGGGGCAGCAGCTACACCTTC. Residues: CASSLGTGGSSYTF.

Comment on this clonotype: Relative to the germline gene, one junction end is altered; a read error may explain this. The chain links TRBV19 to TRBJ1-4; D is ambiguous. This CDR3 contains 13 residues. Germline values: CDR1 LNHDA, CDR2 SQIVND (reference sequence). CDR3 residues: CASQQRTNGKLFF. The CDR3 nucleotides are TGTGCCAGTCAACAGAGAACTAATGGAAAACTGTTTTTT. The full variable domain, in which reference TRBV19 and TRBJ1-4 provide the parts outside the CDR3, is DGGITQSPKYLFRKEGQNVTLSCEQNLNHDAMYWYRQDPGQGLRLIYYSQIVNDFQKGDIAEGYSVSREKKESFPLTVTSAQKNPTAFYLCASQQRTNGKLFFGSGTQLSVL.

This clonotype has only a few counts. The gene calls are TRBV3-1 and TRBJ1-3; D call uncertain. V was clipped by 0 bases and J by 2 bases, with 8 bases between them. Germline assignment: CDR1 LGHDT and CDR2 YNNKEL (reference sequence). CDR3 length: 15 residues. CDR3 sequence: CASSQDSSTGNTIYF. The CDR3, as DNA: TGTGCCAGCAGCCAAGACAGCTCGACTGGAAACACCATATATTTT.

In its sample, this clonotype was seen a few times. The DNA for the CDR3 is TGTGCCAGCTTAGGAGTGGCACCAACGAACACTGAAGCTTTCTTT. This sequence encodes CASLGVAPTNTEAFF. V usage is TRBV12-3 or TRBV12-4 and J usage is TRBJ1-1; D call uncertain. With 8 bases removed from V and 1 base from J, the gap between germline ends came to 17 bases. The CDR3 is 15 residues long.

This clonotype was seen a handful of times. The chain combines TRBV18 with TRBJ2-3; D is ambiguous. V gave up 1 base and J gave up 0 bases, with 5 bases separating them. This CDR3 comprises 14 residues. CDR1 is KGHSH and CDR2 is LQKENI in the germline V gene. CDR3 protein: CASSPQESTDTQYF. The CDR3 bases are TGTGCCAGCTCACCACAGGAAAGCACAGATACGCAGTATTTT.

In this sample, this clonotype turned up a few times. The chain has TRBV29-1 and TRBJ2-7, with 10 bases identical to TRBD2. The trim removed 8 bases at V and 3 bases at J, leaving 4 bases unmatched. CDR1 and CDR2 (germline): SQVTM, ANQGSEA. The CDR3 spans 12 residues. The CDR3 spells CSTRTSGYEQYF. The CDR3 bases are TGCAGCACCCGGACTAGCGGCTACGAGCAGTACTTC.

J is TRBJ1-2 and V is TRBV6-2 or TRBV6-3, with a weak D call TRBD1 (6 bases). CDR1 is MNHEY, CDR2 SVGEGT, per germline. This CDR3 has 15 residues. With 5 bases removed from V and 3 bases from J, the gap between germline ends came to 16 bases. Written as DNA, the CDR3 is TGTGCCAGCAGTGAATCATGGGGGGGCTACTATGGCTACACCTTC. This encodes CASSESWGGYYGYTF.

This clonotype was counted many times. The chain links TRBV2 to TRBJ2-2, with 9 positions matching TRBD2. Germline V gene lookup returns CDR1 SNHLY and CDR2 FYNNEI. J was trimmed by 5 bases and V by 8 bases; bases with no gene match: 6. This CDR3 spans 14 amino acids. The CDR3 DNA follows: TGTGCCAGCGGGCGTAGCGGGGGAACCGGGGAGCTGTTTTTT. As protein: CASGRSGGTGELFF. The entire variable domain, with the rest obtained from reference TRBV2 and TRBJ2-2, is as follows: EPEVTQTPSHQVTQMGQEVILRCVPISNHLYFYWYRQILGQKVEFLVSFYNNEISEKSEIFDDQFSVERPDGSNFTLKIRSTKLEDSAMYFCASGRSGGTGELFFGEGSRLTVL.

This clonotype was counted ten times or more. The chain joins TRBV15 to TRBJ2-7; D may be TRBD1 (5 bases). The V gene lost 5 bases and the J gene lost 3 bases, with 14 bases spanning the gap. Germline V gene lookup returns CDR1 LNHNV and CDR2 YYDKDF (reference sequence). The CDR3 consists of 14 residues. As DNA, the CDR3 is TGTGCCACCAGCGGAAGCAGGGATAACTACGAGCAGTACTTC. Amino acid sequence: CATSGSRDNYEQYF.

The table lists this clonotype with a few counts. The J gene is TRBJ2-2, the V gene TRBV9; TRBD2 agrees at 11 bases. Germline loops: CDR1 SGDLS, CDR2 YYNGEE. The CDR3 consists of 18 residues. After removal of 4 bases from V and 2 bases from J, the junction contained 10 bases not matched to a gene. CDR3 nucleotides: TGTGCCAGCAGCCCAAACCGGGGACTAGCGGTAAACACCGGGGAGCTGTTTTTT. It is translated as CASSPNRGLAVNTGELFF.

This clonotype showed up just a few times. This chain links TRBV5-1 with TRBJ1-1; D is ambiguous. Germline CDR1 reads SGHRS; CDR2 reads YFSETQ. V lost 4 bases and J lost 1, with 8 bases in between. CDR3 length: 13 residues. This chain's CDR3 is CASSEQQNTEAFF. In DNA, the CDR3 is TGCGCCAGCAGCGAACAGCAGAACACTGAAGCTTTCTTT.

V is TRBV7-9 and J is TRBJ1-1; maybe TRBD1 (6 bases). Germline CDR1 SEHNR, CDR2 FQNEAQ (reference sequence). Deletions cut 4 bases from V and 10 bases from J, with 16 bases between. The CDR3 has 13 amino acids. The DNA of the CDR3 is TGTGCCAGCAGCTACGGGACAACCCCCGGAGCTTTCTTT. Protein sequence: CASSYGTTPGAFF.

This clonotype was picked up many times. This chain connects TRBV2 to TRBJ2-5, with D possibly being TRBD1 (6 bases). In germline, CDR1 is SNHLY, CDR2 FYNNEI. The CDR3 covers 13 residues. The V end lost 7 bases, the J end lost 4 bases, and 13 bases lay between the germline ends. The CDR3 DNA reads as TGTGCCAGCACCTTGAGAGGGGGAGAGACCCAGTACTTC. This codes for CASTLRGGETQYF.

The rearrangement joins TRBV6-1 to TRBJ1-6; D possibly corresponds to TRBD1 (5 bases). The CDR3 has 12 residues. The V gene lost 8 bases and the J gene lost 7 bases, with 9 bases spanning the gap. Germline loops: CDR1 MNHNS, CDR2 SASEGT. This chain's CDR3 is CASHQGNSPLHF. In DNA, the CDR3 is TGTGCCAGCCATCAGGGCAATTCACCCCTCCACTTT.

Remarks on this clonotype: A much larger clone differs from this one at a single base, so this may be a read error. This chain links TRBV11-2 with TRBJ1-2; possible D gene TRBD1, 6 bases. The germline V gene encodes CDR1 SGHAT and CDR2 FQNNGV. Trimming pared 4 bases from V and 8 bases from J, leaving 14 bases between. This CDR3 is 13 amino acids long. The CDR3 nucleotides read TGTGCCAGCAGCTCCCCACAGGGACGCGGCTACACCTTC. This sequence encodes CASSSPQGRGYTF.

The rearrangement links TRBV28 to TRBJ2-7; 9 nucleotides match TRBD1. CDR1 is MDHEN, CDR2 SYDVKM, per germline. With V trimmed by 8 bases and J by 6 bases, 14 bases remained unmatched. CDR3 length: 15 amino acids. The CDR3 coding sequence is TGTGCCAGCCGCGCCCTCGGGACAGGGCTTAGCGAGCAGTACTTC. It codes for CASRALGTGLSEQYF.

To note about this clonotype: The missing conserved phenylalanine or tryptophan at the end of this CDR3 makes a read error likely. The chain uses TRBV20-1 and TRBJ2-7; the D gene is possibly TRBD1 (7 bases). The CDR3 runs to 15 residues. The V gene lost 4 bases and the J gene lost 4 bases, with 20 bases spanning the gap. The germline V gene has CDR1 DFQATT and CDR2 SNEGSKA (reference sequence). The CDR3: CSATSQNPGGYEQYL. CDR3 DNA: TGCAGTGCTACTTCCCAGAACCCAGGGGGGTACGAGCAGTACCTC.

This clonotype was counted a few times. At one boundary the junction diverges from the germline segment, which might be a read error. The chain joins TRBV7-2 to TRBJ1-5; TRBD1 matches at 8 bases. The CDR3 spans 17 residues. The germline V gene encodes CDR1 SGHTA and CDR2 FQGNSA. The CDR3 nucleotides are TGTGCCAGCAGCCTAGCCGGGGGACGGGACAGGAATCAGCCCCAGCATTTT. Its protein product is CASSLAGGRDRNQPQHF.

This clonotype was seen many times. J is TRBJ1-1 and V is TRBV18; weak D call: TRBD1 (5 bases). The CDR3 sequence is 13 residues long. CDR1 and CDR2 from the germline V gene are KGHSH and LQKENI. Trimming left V 3 bases short and J 11 bases short, with 16 bases between. CDR3 nucleotides: TGTGCCAGCTCACCCCACAGGTCCTCGGTCGCTTTCTTT. Protein product: CASSPHRSSVAFF.